These 2 T cell receptor beta chains were all obtained from the same sample, sequenced in a study of T cells in women clearing cervical HPV infection. Sequencing was performed with immunoSEQ multiplex PCR; in TCRdb, only in-frame clones are kept and a portion is missing. The listing contains some 37,000 clones. The sequenced material came from blood buffy coat. Receptors originate from a woman between 18 and 75 years old with a cervical HPV16 infection that either progressed to CIN3+ or cleared (not recorded which).

This clone is deemed medium-sized by its frequency. Sequencing ends 3 residues short of the CDR3 end; the germline J gene provides the rest. The V call is TRBV7-9, the J call TRBJ2-4; 8 bases line up with TRBD2. Germline trimming cut 5 bases from V and 6 bases from J; bases unmatched to any gene: 6. This CDR3 has 14 residues. CDR1 is SEHNR and CDR2 is FQNEAQ in the germline V gene (reference sequence). The sequenced part of the CDR3 DNA is TGTGCCAGCAGCCGAGCGGGAGATCGAAACATT. Amino acids: CASSRAGDRNI. The complete CDR3 sequence is CASSRAGDRNIQYF.

Of note for this clone: The read stops 3 residues short of the end of the CDR3; the missing end is completed from the germline J gene. The chain carries TRBV14 and TRBJ2-2; D is uncertain. V shed 1 base and J shed 4 bases, with 7 bases lying between them. The CDR3 loop spans 14 amino acids. Germline loops: CDR1 SGHDN, CDR2 FVKESK. CDR3 DNA (partial): TGTGCCAGCAGCCAAGCAGGTTTCACCGGGGAG. It codes for CASSQAGFTGE. The whole CDR3 region reads CASSQAGFTGELFF.